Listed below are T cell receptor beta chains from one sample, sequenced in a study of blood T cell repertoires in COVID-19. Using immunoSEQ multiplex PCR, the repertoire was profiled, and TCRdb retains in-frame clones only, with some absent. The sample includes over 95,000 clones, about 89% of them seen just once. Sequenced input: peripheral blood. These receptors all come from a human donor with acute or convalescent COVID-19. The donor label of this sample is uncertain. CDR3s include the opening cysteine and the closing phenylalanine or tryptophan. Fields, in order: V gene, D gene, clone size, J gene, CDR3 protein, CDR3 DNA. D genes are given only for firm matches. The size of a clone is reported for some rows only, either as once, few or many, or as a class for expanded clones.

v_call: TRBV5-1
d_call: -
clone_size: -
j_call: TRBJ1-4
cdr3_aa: CASSLVGGNEKLFF
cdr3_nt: TGCGCCAGCAGCTTAGTCGGGGGGAATGAAAAACTGTTTTTT

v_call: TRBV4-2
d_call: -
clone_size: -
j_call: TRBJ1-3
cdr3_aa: CASSREFRSGNTIYF
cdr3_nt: TGTGCCAGCAGCCGAGAGTTCCGCTCTGGAAACACCATATATTTT

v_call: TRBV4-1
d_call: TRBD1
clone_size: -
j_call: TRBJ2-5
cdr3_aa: CASSQGDRQETQYF
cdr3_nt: TGCGCCAGCAGCCAAGGGGACAGACAAGAGACCCAGTACTTC

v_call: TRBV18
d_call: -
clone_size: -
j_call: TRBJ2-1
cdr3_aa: CASSPTAGSYNEQFF
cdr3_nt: TGTGCCAGCTCACCGACAGCCGGCTCCTACAATGAGCAGTTCTTC

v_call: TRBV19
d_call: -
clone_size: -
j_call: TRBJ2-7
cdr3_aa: CASSTGLFSYEQYF
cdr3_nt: TGTGCCAGTAGTACAGGTCTTTTCTCCTACGAGCAGTACTTC

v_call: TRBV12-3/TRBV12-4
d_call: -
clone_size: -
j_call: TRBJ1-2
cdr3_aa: CASSLQGNYGYTF
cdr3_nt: TGTGCCAGCAGTTTACAGGGAAACTATGGCTACACCTTC

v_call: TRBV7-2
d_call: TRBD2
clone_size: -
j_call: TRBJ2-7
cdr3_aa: CASSLVSGSVYEQYF
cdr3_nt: TGTGCCAGCAGCTTAGTTAGCGGGAGTGTCTACGAGCAGTACTTC

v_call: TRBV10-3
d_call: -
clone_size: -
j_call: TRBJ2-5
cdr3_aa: CAIRGQEETQYF
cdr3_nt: TGTGCCATCAGGGGACAAGAAGAGACCCAGTACTTC

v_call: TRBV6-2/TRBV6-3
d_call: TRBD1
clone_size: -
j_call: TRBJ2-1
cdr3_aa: CASSIGQGRYNEQFF
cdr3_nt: TGTGCCAGCAGTATAGGACAGGGGAGATACAATGAGCAGTTCTTC

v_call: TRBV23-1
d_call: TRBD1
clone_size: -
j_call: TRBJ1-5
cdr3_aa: CASSQSIKGQGNQPQHF
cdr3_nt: TGCGCCAGCAGTCAATCGATCAAAGGACAGGGGAATCAGCCCCAGCATTTT

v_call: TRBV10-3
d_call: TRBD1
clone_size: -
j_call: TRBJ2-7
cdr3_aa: CAIKETGGFYEQYF
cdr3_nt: TGTGCCATCAAGGAGACAGGGGGCTTCTACGAGCAGTACTTC

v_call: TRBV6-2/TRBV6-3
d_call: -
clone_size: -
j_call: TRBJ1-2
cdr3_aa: CASSYETDPFYGYTF
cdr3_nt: TGTGCCAGCAGTTACGAGACAGACCCCTTCTATGGCTACACCTTC

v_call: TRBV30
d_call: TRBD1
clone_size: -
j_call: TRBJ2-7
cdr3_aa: CAWSLMGDSRYEQYF
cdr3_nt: TGTGCCTGGAGTCTCATGGGGGACAGCCGGTACGAGCAGTACTTC

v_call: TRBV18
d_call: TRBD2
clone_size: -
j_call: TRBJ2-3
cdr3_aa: CASSPAGGLPPDTQYF
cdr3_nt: TGTGCCAGCTCACCAGCGGGAGGATTACCTCCAGATACGCAGTATTTT

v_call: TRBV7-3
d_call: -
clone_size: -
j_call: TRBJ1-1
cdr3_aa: CASSRTVNTEAFF
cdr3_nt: TGTGCCAGCAGTCGGACAGTGAACACTGAAGCTTTCTTT

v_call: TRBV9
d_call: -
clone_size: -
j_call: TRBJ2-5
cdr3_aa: CASSVGLQGVETQYF
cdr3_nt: TGTGCCAGCAGCGTAGGATTACAGGGCGTAGAGACCCAGTACTTC

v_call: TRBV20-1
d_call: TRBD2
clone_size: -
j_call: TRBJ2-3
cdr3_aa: CSASRGGSSTDTQYF
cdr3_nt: TGCAGTGCTAGTCGCGGGGGGTCTAGCACAGATACGCAGTATTTT

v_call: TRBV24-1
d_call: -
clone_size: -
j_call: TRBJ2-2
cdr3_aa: CATSDLAGLQTGELFF
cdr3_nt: TGTGCCACCAGTGATTTGGCAGGGCTTCAAACCGGGGAGCTGTTTTTT

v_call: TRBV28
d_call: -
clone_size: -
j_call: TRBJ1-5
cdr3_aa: CASSFPGQVIVRLQPQHF
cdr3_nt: TGTGCCAGCAGTTTCCCCGGTCAAGTTATTGTGCGGTTGCAGCCCCAGCATTTT

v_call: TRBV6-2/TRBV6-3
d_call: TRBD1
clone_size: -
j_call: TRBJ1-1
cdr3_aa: CASSDRAEAFF
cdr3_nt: TGTGCCAGCAGCGACAGGGCTGAAGCTTTCTTT

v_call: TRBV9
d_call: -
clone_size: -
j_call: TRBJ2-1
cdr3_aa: CASSVVGATYNEQFF
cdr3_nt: TGTGCCAGCAGCGTAGTGGGGGCCACCTACAATGAGCAGTTCTTC

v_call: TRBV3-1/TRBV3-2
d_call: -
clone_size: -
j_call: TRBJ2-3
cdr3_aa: CASSPRTGTDTQYF
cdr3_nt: TGTGCCAGCAGCCCACGGACAGGCACAGATACGCAGTATTTT

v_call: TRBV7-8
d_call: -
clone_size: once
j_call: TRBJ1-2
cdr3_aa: CASSLGAGKFYGYTF
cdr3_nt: TGTGCCAGCAGCTTAGGGGCAGGGAAGTTCTATGGCTACACCTTC

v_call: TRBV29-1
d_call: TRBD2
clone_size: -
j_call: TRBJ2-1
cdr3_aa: CSVDKWTSGYNEQFF
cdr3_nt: TGCAGCGTCGACAAATGGACTAGCGGATACAATGAGCAGTTCTTC

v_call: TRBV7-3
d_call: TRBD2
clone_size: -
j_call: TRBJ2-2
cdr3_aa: CASSSPAGGPTGELFF
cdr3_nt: TGTGCCAGCAGCTCCCCTGCGGGGGGCCCCACCGGGGAGCTGTTTTTT

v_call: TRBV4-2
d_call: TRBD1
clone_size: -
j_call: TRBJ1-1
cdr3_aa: CASSQGTGLNTEAFF
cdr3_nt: TGTGCCAGCAGCCAAGGGACAGGGCTGAACACTGAAGCTTTCTTT

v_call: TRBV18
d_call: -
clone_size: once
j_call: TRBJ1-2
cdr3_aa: CASSPGGGKNYGYTF
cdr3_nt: TGTGCCAGCTCACCGGGTGGGGGGAAGAACTATGGCTACACCTTC

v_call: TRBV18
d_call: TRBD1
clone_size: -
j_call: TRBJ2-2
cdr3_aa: CASSPGQGASGELFF
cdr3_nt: TGTGCCAGCTCACCGGGACAGGGGGCTTCCGGGGAGCTGTTTTTT

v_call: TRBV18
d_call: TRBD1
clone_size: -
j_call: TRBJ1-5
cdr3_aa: CASSPGTGTSQPQHF
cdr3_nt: TGTGCCAGCTCACCCGGGACAGGGACTAGTCAGCCCCAGCATTTT

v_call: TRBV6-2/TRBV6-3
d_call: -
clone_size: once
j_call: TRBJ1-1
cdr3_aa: CASSYGQLNTEAFF
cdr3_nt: TGTGCCAGCAGTTACGGGCAGCTTAACACTGAAGCTTTCTTT

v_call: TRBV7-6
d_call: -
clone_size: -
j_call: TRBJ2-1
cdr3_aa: CASSLETLANEQFF
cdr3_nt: TGTGCCAGCAGCTTAGAAACCTTAGCCAATGAGCAGTTCTTC

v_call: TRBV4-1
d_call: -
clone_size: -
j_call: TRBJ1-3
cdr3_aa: CASSQDRPQASGNTIYF
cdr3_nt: TGCGCCAGCAGCCAAGATAGGCCCCAGGCCTCTGGAAACACCATATATTTT

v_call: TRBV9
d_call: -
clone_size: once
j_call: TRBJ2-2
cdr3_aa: CASSDIGGTGELFF
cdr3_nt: TGTGCCAGCAGTGACATAGGGGGAACCGGGGAGCTGTTTTTT

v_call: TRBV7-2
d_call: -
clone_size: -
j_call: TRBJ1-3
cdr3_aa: CAGGRGVGNTIYF
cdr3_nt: TGTGCGGGCGGGAGAGGGGTCGGAAACACCATATATTTT

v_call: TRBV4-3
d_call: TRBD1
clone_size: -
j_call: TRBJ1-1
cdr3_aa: CASSQEDRVNTEAFF
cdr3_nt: TGCGCCAGCAGCCAAGAGGACAGGGTAAACACTGAAGCTTTCTTT

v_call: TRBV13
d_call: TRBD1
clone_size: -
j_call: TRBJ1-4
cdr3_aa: CASSKGAFGIKLFF
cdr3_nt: TGTGCCAGCAGCAAGGGGGCATTCGGGATAAAACTGTTTTTT

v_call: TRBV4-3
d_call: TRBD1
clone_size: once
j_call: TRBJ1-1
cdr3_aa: CASSQDGPNRGPRTEAFF
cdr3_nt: TGCGCCAGCAGCCAAGATGGACCTAACAGGGGACCCAGAACTGAAGCTTTCTTT

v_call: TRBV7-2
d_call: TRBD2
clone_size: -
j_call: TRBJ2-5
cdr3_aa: CASSSAGGQETQYF
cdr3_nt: TGTGCCAGCAGCTCGGCGGGGGGGCAAGAGACCCAGTACTTC

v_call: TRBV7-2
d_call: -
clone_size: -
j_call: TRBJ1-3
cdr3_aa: CASSTDSGTGGNTIYF
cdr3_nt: TGTGCCAGCAGCACCGATTCGGGTACTGGAGGAAACACCATATATTTT

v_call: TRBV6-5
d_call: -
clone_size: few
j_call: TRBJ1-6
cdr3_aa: CASSGISYNSPLHF
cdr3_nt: TGTGCCAGCTCTGGCATCTCCTATAATTCACCCCTCCACTTT

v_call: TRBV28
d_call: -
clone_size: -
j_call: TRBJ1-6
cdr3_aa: CASSSPQVFSSYNSPLHF
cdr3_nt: TGTGCCAGCAGTTCCCCCCAAGTCTTTAGCTCCTATAATTCACCCCTCCACTTT

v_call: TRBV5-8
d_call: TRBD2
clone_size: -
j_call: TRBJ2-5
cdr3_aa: CASSGGTSGGLYQETQYF
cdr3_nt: TGTGCCAGCAGCGGGGGGACTAGCGGGGGCCTGTACCAAGAGACCCAGTACTTC

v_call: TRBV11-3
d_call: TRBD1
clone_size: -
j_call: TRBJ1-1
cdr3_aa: CASSLGQGSTEAFF
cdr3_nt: TGTGCCAGCAGCTTGGGACAGGGCAGCACTGAAGCTTTCTTT

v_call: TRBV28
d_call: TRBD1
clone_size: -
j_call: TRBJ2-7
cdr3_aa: CASVEGDRPYEQYF
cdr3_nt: TGTGCCAGCGTAGAGGGGGACAGACCCTACGAGCAGTACTTC

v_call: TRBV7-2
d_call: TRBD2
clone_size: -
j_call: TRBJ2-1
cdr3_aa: CASSLGLAGINEQFF
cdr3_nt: TGTGCCAGCAGCTTAGGGCTAGCGGGGATCAATGAGCAGTTCTTC

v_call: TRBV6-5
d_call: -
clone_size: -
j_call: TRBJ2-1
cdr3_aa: CASSFIRAGGLNEQFF
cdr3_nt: TGTGCCAGCAGTTTTATCCGTGCAGGAGGCCTCAATGAGCAGTTCTTC

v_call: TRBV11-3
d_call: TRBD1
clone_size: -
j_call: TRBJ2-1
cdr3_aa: CASSSGQGIDEQFF
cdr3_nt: TGTGCCAGCAGCTCAGGACAGGGAATCGATGAGCAGTTCTTC

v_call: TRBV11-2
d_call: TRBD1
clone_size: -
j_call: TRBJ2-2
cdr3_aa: CASSLGTGTGGAGELFF
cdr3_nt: TGTGCCAGCAGCTTGGGGACCGGGACAGGGGGCGCCGGGGAGCTGTTTTTT

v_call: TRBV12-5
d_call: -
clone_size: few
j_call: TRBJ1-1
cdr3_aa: CASGLGQGKAFF
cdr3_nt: TGTGCTAGTGGTTTGGGGCAGGGGAAAGCTTTCTTT

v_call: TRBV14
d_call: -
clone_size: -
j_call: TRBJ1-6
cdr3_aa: CASSPQGNPLHF
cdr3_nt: TGTGCCAGCAGCCCCCAGGGAAACCCCCTCCACTTT

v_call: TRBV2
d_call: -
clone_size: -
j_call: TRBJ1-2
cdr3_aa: CASSHNRVWVDYGYTF
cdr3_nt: TGTGCCAGCAGCCACAACAGGGTATGGGTGGACTATGGCTACACCTTC

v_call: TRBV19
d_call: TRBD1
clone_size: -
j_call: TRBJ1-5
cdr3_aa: CASSMGQVSQPQHF
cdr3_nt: TGTGCCAGTAGCATGGGACAGGTCTCTCAGCCCCAGCATTTT

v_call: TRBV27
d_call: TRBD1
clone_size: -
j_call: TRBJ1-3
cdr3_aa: CASSVTGAGNTIYF
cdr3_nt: TGTGCCAGCAGTGTGACAGGGGCTGGAAACACCATATATTTT

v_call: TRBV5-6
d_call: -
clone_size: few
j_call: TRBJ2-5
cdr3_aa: CASSTRNGETQYF
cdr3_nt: TGTGCCAGCAGCACCCGAAACGGAGAGACCCAGTACTTC